This passage covers 30 T cell receptor beta chains from one sample sequenced in a study of T cell repertoires in cytomegalovirus infection. Each CDR3 protein is one row after TCRdb ran MiXCR on the reads. The sample includes 640,000 or so distinct CDR3 sequences, about 30% seen only once; the top ten take around a sixth. No antigen is known for these receptors. The sequences come from cultured PBMCs, collected from culture after CMV antigen stimulation. The receptors here all came from a human donor in good health (CMV status not recorded). Some clones in this sample may be carry-over from other donors' samples.

This clonotype showed up many times. The chain recombines TRBV7-2 with TRBJ2-5; 7 bases fit TRBD2. The CDR3 is made up of 15 amino acids. J lost 1 base, V lost 4 bases, and 6 bases had no gene match. Germline V gene data show CDR1 as SGHTA and CDR2 as FQGNSA. CDR3 nucleotide sequence: TGTGCCAGCAGCTCCCGAGCGGGAACCCAAGAGACCCAGTACTTC. Translated, it gives CASSSRAGTQETQYF.

The chain joins TRBV20-1 to TRBJ2-1; D is unresolved. Trimming cost V 3 bases and J 8 bases, with 17 bases left between them. The CDR3 has 14 residues. The germline CDR1 and CDR2 sequences are DFQATT and SNEGSKA (reference sequence). The CDR3 nucleotides are TGCAGTGCTAGTGTATCAGCTTTTAGGGATGAGCAGTTCTTC. It translates to CSASVSAFRDEQFF.

This clonotype was seen at least ten times. The rearrangement uses TRBV7-2 and TRBJ2-2; 9 bases are shared with TRBD2. J lost 4 bases, V lost 5 bases, and 8 bases had no gene match. CDR3 length equals 16 residues. Looked up from germline, CDR1 is SGHTA and CDR2 is FQGNSA. The CDR3 region is CASSINSGGPTGELFF. CDR3 sequence (DNA): TGTGCCAGCAGCATCAATAGCGGGGGACCCACCGGGGAGCTGTTTTTT.

The CDR3 protein is CASSIRGSDTQYF. The CDR3 nucleotides read TGTGCCAGTAGTATACGAGGGTCGGATACGCAGTATTTT. The J gene is TRBJ2-3, the V gene TRBV19; tentative D call: TRBD2 (5 bases). The V and J ends lost 2 bases and 6 bases respectively, with 9 bases between them. The germline CDR1 and CDR2 sequences are LNHDA and SQIVND (reference sequence). The CDR3 has 13 residues.

The rearrangement joins TRBV6-2 or TRBV6-3 to TRBJ2-1; 7 bases agree with TRBD2. The germline gives CDR1 MNHEY, CDR2 SVGEGT. Trimming cost V 3 bases and J 0 bases; bases outside gene matches: 5. The CDR3 is 16 amino acids. The CDR3 is CASSYISGISYNEQFF. The DNA for the CDR3 is TGTGCCAGCAGTTATATAAGCGGGATCTCCTACAATGAGCAGTTCTTC.

There are a few counts of this clonotype. This chain joins TRBV19 and TRBJ1-5; 7 positions agree with TRBD1. The J segment lost 3 bases and the V segment lost 6 bases, leaving 8 bases of the junction unmatched. Germline V CDR1 and CDR2: LNHDA, SQIVND (reference sequence). This CDR3 is 15 amino acids long. The CDR3 protein is CASRHGQAYNQPQHF. CDR3 nucleotides: TGTGCCAGTAGACACGGACAGGCCTACAATCAGCCCCAGCATTTT. The full variable domain, its missing parts supplied by reference TRBV19 and TRBJ1-5, is DGGITQSPKYLFRKEGQNVTLSCEQNLNHDAMYWYRQDPGQGLRLIYYSQIVNDFQKGDIAEGYSVSREKKESFPLTVTSAQKNPTAFYLCASRHGQAYNQPQHFGDGTRLSIL.

This clonotype was seen ten or more times. The gene calls are TRBV7-2 and TRBJ1-2; D may be TRBD1 (5 bases). The V and J ends lost 3 bases and 8 bases respectively, with 19 bases between them. The CDR3 contains 15 residues. From germline, CDR1 is SGHTA and CDR2 FQGNSA. Here the CDR3 reads CASSLGQTAQRGYTF. CDR3 bases: TGTGCCAGCAGCTTGGGTCAGACAGCCCAGAGGGGCTACACCTTC.

In this sample, this clonotype turned up many times. The genes are TRBV7-2 and TRBJ2-7; 7 nucleotides align to TRBD1. Per the germline V gene, CDR1 is SGHTA and CDR2 is FQGNSA. This CDR3 region has 14 residues. V lost 4 bases and J lost 0; bases outside the gene matches: 3. CDR3 sequence: CASSSDRASYEQYF. The CDR3 DNA reads as TGTGCCAGCAGCTCCGACAGGGCCTCCTACGAGCAGTACTTC.

The chain uses TRBV7-6 and TRBJ2-1; D unresolved. Deletions cut 3 bases from V and 9 bases from J, with 6 bases between. The CDR3 has 11 amino acids. CDR1 is SGHVS, CDR2 FNYEAQ, per germline. CDR3 coding DNA: TGTGCCAGCAGCTTCGCTAGTGAGCAGTTCTTC. Translated: CASSFASEQFF. Combining the CDR3 with reference TRBV7-6 and TRBJ2-1 gives the whole variable domain GAGVSQSPRYKVTKRGQDVALRCDPISGHVSLYWYRQALGQGPEFLTYFNYEAQQDKSGLPNDRFSAERPEGSISTLTIQRTEQRDSAMYRCASSFASEQFFGPGTRLTVL.

The CDR3 loop is CASAAGTDNSPLHF. As DNA, the CDR3 is TGTGCCAGCGCCGCCGGGACAGATAATTCACCCCTCCACTTT. This chain connects TRBV6-6 to TRBJ1-6; 7 positions agree with TRBD1. The junction had 6 bases not matched to a gene; V was cut back by 8 bases and J by 5 bases. Germline loops: CDR1 MNHNY, CDR2 SVGAGI (reference sequence). This CDR3 comprises 14 residues.

This clonotype appeared a few times. The chain carries TRBV5-1 and TRBJ1-3; D is ambiguous. The ends were cut back, 2 bases at V and 0 bases at J, with 30 bases in the middle. The V gene's germline CDR1 is SGHRS and CDR2 YFSETQ. There are 22 residues in the CDR3. The CDR3 region has the DNA TGCGCCAGCAGCTTAAGGCCGACTCTACTACATAGGACTCGGGACTCTGGAAACACCATATATTTT. It codes for CASSLRPTLLHRTRDSGNTIYF.

This clonotype was seen ten or more times. The rearrangement links TRBV7-9 to TRBJ1-2; D is uncertain. Trimming took 2 bases from V and 0 from J, leaving 4 bases between them. CDR1 is SEHNR, CDR2 FQNEAQ, per germline (reference sequence). The CDR3 totals 13 residues. The CDR3: CASSLPPNYGYTF. The CDR3 region has the DNA TGTGCCAGCAGCTTACCCCCTAACTATGGCTACACCTTC.

The chain employs TRBV6-8 and TRBJ1-6, with 10 bases identical to TRBD1. Per germline, CDR1 MNHGY and CDR2 SAAAGT. This CDR3 has 16 amino acids. With 6 bases clipped from V and 10 bases from J, the junction kept 12 bases outside the gene matches. The CDR3 DNA follows: TGTGCCAGCAGATTACGGTGGGGACAGGGGCGCTCACCCCTCCACTTT. Protein sequence: CASRLRWGQGRSPLHF.

The chain has TRBV20-1 and TRBJ1-3; D not certain. Germline loops: CDR1 DFQATT, CDR2 SNEGSKA (reference sequence). Trimming took 0 bases from V and 0 from J, leaving 6 bases between them. The CDR3 runs to 14 residues. CDR3 amino acids: CSARDWRSGNTIYF. The CDR3 coding sequence is TGCAGTGCTAGAGATTGGCGCTCTGGAAACACCATATATTTT.

The rearrangement uses TRBV27 and TRBJ2-7; 8 nucleotides line up with TRBD2. The germline V gene encodes CDR1 MNHEY and CDR2 SMNVEV (reference sequence). The CDR3 loop spans 13 amino acids. With V trimmed by 9 bases and J by 2 bases, 6 bases remained unmatched. In DNA form, the CDR3 reads TGTGCCAGTGGGTACGGGAGGGCCTACGAGCAGTACTTC. It translates to CASGYGRAYEQYF.

CDR3 residues: CASSIVGGGSTDTQYF. CDR3 nucleotide sequence: TGTGCCAGCAGCATCGTGGGTGGGGGGAGCACAGATACGCAGTATTTT. The rearrangement uses TRBV7-2 and TRBJ2-3; D possibly corresponds to TRBD2 (6 bases). Germline CDR1 SGHTA, CDR2 FQGNSA. The CDR3 is made up of 16 amino acids. The V end lost 5 bases, the J end lost 0 bases, and 15 bases lay between the germline ends.

This chain joins TRBV10-3 and TRBJ1-5; a weak D match, TRBD1 (5 bases). Trimming left V 2 bases short and J 2 bases short, with 10 bases between. From germline, CDR1 is ENHRY and CDR2 SYGVKD. CDR3 length equals 15 residues. The CDR3 region has the DNA TGTGCCATCAGTGAGGAGGGGAAGGGCAATCAGCCCCAGCATTTT. Translation: CAISEEGKGNQPQHF.

This clonotype was recorded a few times. The V gene is TRBV15, the J gene TRBJ1-3; D is ambiguous. V was shortened by 3 bases and J by 4 bases, with 7 bases between the two germline ends. The CDR3 is made up of 13 amino acids. CDR1 LNHNV and CDR2 YYDKDF come from the germline V gene (reference sequence). The CDR3 nucleotides are TGTGCCACCAGCAGCGACTTGGGAAACACCATATATTTT. Encoded protein: CATSSDLGNTIYF.

This clonotype was detected a few times. This chain uses TRBV5-4 with TRBJ2-5; 8 bases map to TRBD1. Germline lookup yields CDR1 SGHNT and CDR2 YYREEE (reference sequence). There are 15 residues in the CDR3. Unmatched junction bases numbered 5, after V lost 2 bases and J lost 2 bases. The CDR3 DNA reads TGTGCCAGCAGCTTCGGACAGGGTCGACAAGAGACCCAGTACTTC. This sequence encodes CASSFGQGRQETQYF. Full variable domain (missing parts from reference TRBV5-4 and TRBJ2-5): ETGVTQSPTHLIKTRGQQVTLRCSSQSGHNTVSWYQQALGQGPQFIFQYYREEENGRGNFPPRFSGLQFPNYSSELNVNALELDDSALYLCASSFGQGRQETQYFGPGTRLLVL.

The V call is TRBV6-1, the J call TRBJ1-4; D gene ambiguous. The germline gives CDR1 MNHNS, CDR2 SASEGT. The CDR3 runs 14 residues. The V end lost 2 bases, the J end lost 6 bases, and 10 bases lay between the germline ends. The CDR3 is CASSELRADEKLFF. The CDR3 DNA follows: TGTGCCAGCAGTGAACTCCGGGCGGATGAAAAACTGTTTTTT.

This clonotype showed up just a few times. The chain combines TRBV5-6 with TRBJ2-1, with TRBD2 as a possible D gene (5 bases). The germline V and J ends were trimmed by 0 bases and 0 bases, with 19 bases remaining between them. The germline CDR1 and CDR2 sequences are SGHDT and YYEEEE. This CDR3 region has 19 residues. The CDR3 loop reads CASSLAKSASPSSYNEQFF. In DNA form, the CDR3 reads TGTGCCAGCAGCTTGGCCAAGTCGGCTAGCCCGAGCTCCTACAATGAGCAGTTCTTC.

This clonotype was counted between two and nine times. This sequence joins TRBV20-1 and TRBJ2-1; no reliable D call. The CDR3 is made up of 11 amino acids. With 7 bases removed from V and 5 bases from J, the gap between germline ends came to 9 bases. Germline loops: CDR1 DFQATT, CDR2 SNEGSKA (reference sequence). CDR3 coding DNA: TGCAGTGGGGCAGGCCACAATGAGCAGTTCTTC. This gives the protein CSGAGHNEQFF.

This clonotype was counted a few times. J is TRBJ2-1 and V is TRBV6-1, with 7 bases aligning to TRBD2. V was pared by 3 bases and J by 9 bases, with 8 bases of the junction left unmatched. Germline-derived CDR1 and CDR2 are MNHNS and SASEGT. The CDR3 length is 14 residues. CDR3 coding DNA: TGTGCCAGCAGTGAGGGACTATGGAGTGCTGAGCAGTTCTTC. Its translation: CASSEGLWSAEQFF.

This clonotype was seen at least ten times. This rearrangement joins TRBV7-6 to TRBJ2-3; D is unclear. This CDR3 has 14 amino acids. V was shortened by 4 bases and J by 5 bases, with 13 bases between the two germline ends. Looked up from germline, CDR1 is SGHVS and CDR2 is FNYEAQ. The CDR3 protein is CASSSRPLIDTQYF. The CDR3 DNA reads as TGTGCCAGCAGCTCCCGACCCTTGATAGATACGCAGTATTTT.

Notes on this clonotype: The CDR3 carries no conserved terminal phenylalanine or tryptophan, so it likely arises from a read error. The gene calls are TRBV7-2 and TRBJ1-2; D perhaps matches TRBD1 (5 bases). Trimming stripped 4 bases from V and 5 bases from J, with 14 bases between. Germline V CDR1 and CDR2: SGHTA, FQGNSA. This CDR3 has 14 residues. The CDR3 loop is CASSSRPGIYGYTL. The CDR3 DNA follows: TGTGCCAGCAGCTCCCGGCCAGGGATTTATGGCTACACCTTG.

In this sample, this clonotype turned up a few times. This chain links TRBV27 with TRBJ1-1; D is uncertain. The CDR3 has 13 residues. Looked up from germline, CDR1 is MNHEY and CDR2 is SMNVEV (reference sequence). This chain's CDR3 is CATFAGRGTEAFF. The DNA of the CDR3 is TGTGCAACTTTCGCCGGGAGAGGCACTGAAGCTTTCTTT.

The rearrangement uses TRBV7-2 and TRBJ1-4, with a tentative D call TRBD1 (5 bases). Germline V gene lookup returns CDR1 SGHTA and CDR2 FQGNSA. Trimming took off 3 bases at V and 4 bases at J, with 9 bases between the two ends. This CDR3 is 14 amino acids long. The CDR3 DNA reads as TGTGCCAGCAGCTTCCAGGGCCTTAATGAAAAACTGTTTTTT. It codes for CASSFQGLNEKLFF.

This clonotype was found once. The rearrangement joins TRBV27 to TRBJ2-1; D may be TRBD2 (6 bases). From germline, CDR1 is MNHEY and CDR2 SMNVEV (reference sequence). The CDR3 runs to 16 residues. Trimming cost V 6 bases and J 0 bases, with 15 bases left between them. The CDR3 reads CASSPLATRSYNEQFF. The CDR3 DNA is TGTGCCAGCAGCCCCCTAGCGACCCGCTCCTACAATGAGCAGTTCTTC.

The chain combines TRBV15 with TRBJ2-7; TRBD2 agrees at 12 bases. The CDR3 spans 16 residues. V gave up 4 bases and J gave up 0 bases; unmatched junction bases: 4. In germline, CDR1 is LNHNV, CDR2 YYDKDF (reference sequence). CDR3 loop: CATSTMTSGSSYEQYF. As DNA, the CDR3 is TGTGCCACCAGCACGATGACTAGCGGGAGCTCCTACGAGCAGTACTTC.

This clonotype was seen only a few times. V and J are TRBV7-2 and TRBJ2-5, with D maybe TRBD1 (5 bases). The CDR3 has 15 amino acids. Germline CDR1 SGHTA, CDR2 FQGNSA. V was cut by 6 bases and J by 2 bases, with 16 bases left in between. Here the CDR3 reads CASSQGIASQETQYF. The CDR3 DNA reads TGTGCCAGCAGTCAGGGTATTGCTTCACAAGAGACCCAGTACTTC.